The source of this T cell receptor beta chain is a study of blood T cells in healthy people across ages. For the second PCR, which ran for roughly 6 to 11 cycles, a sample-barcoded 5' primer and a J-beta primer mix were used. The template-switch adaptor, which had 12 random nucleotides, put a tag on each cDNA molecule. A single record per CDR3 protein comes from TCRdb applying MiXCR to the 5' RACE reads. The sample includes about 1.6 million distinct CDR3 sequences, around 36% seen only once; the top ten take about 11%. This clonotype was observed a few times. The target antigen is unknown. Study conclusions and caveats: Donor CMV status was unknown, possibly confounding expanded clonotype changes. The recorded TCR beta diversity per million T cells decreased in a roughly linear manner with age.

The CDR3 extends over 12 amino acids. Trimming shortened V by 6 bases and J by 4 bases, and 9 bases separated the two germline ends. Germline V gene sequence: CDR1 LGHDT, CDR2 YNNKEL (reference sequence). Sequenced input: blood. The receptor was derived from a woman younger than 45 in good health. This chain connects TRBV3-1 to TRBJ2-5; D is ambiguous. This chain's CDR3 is CASSASPETQYF. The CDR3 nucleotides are TGTGCCAGCAGTGCGAGTCCAGAGACCCAGTACTTC.